This TCR beta chain came from a study of shared T cell receptors in the human thymus. The assay was immunoSEQ multiplex PCR, and TCRdb's table has in-frame clones only and misses some. There are 540,000 or so clones in the sample; about 84% occur only once, and about 0.013% lies in the top ten. V dropped 1 base and J dropped 0 bases, with 16 bases sitting between them. The CDR3 covers 17 residues. CDR1 SEHNR and CDR2 FQNEAQ come from the germline V gene (reference sequence). These data were also filed under a second study, of human thymus T cells. This second study says: The source of the thymus tissue was resections taken during corrective heart surgery. V and J genes seemed to be used with bias in thymic and blood repertoires. Related reports documented highly overlapping thymic repertoires among unrelated individuals.

The receptor was derived from a boy in the first two years of life with a congenital heart defect. The sequenced sample consisted of thymocytes. This rearrangement joins TRBV7-9 to TRBJ2-7; no firm D call. DNA of the CDR3: TGTGCCAGCAGCTTAGACGCGTTTGTCCCTCTCTCCTACGAGCAGTACTTC. As protein: CASSLDAFVPLSYEQYF. Full variable domain (outside the CDR3, taken from reference TRBV7-9 and TRBJ2-7): DTGVSQNPRHKITKRGQNVTFRCDPISEHNRLYWYRQTLGQGPEFLTYFQNEAQLEKSRLLSDRFSAERPKGSFSTLEIQRTEQGDSAMYLCASSLDAFVPLSYEQYFGPGTRLTVT.